The 21 T cell receptor beta chains listed next were all sequenced from one sample in a study of blood T cells in healthy people across ages. Next came a second PCR, run for about 7 to 12 cycles, which used a sample-barcoded 5' primer along with a J-beta primer mix. One entry per CDR3 protein, called by TCRdb with MiXCR from the 5' RACE reads. The repertoire holds about 1.6 million distinct CDR3 sequences, with roughly 32% as singletons. The sequenced sample consisted of blood. The receptors originated from a woman in her twenties or thirties in good health.

This chain connects TRBV7-9 to TRBJ2-2, with D possibly being TRBD1 or TRBD2 (5 bases each). From germline, CDR1 is SEHNR and CDR2 FQNEAQ (reference sequence). The CDR3 has 16 residues. Deletions cut 5 bases from V and 2 bases from J, with 15 bases between. This CDR3 reads CASSAGAFINTGELFF. CDR3 DNA: TGTGCCAGCAGCGCCGGGGCGTTCATCAACACCGGGGAGCTGTTTTTT.

This sequence joins TRBV2 and TRBJ2-1; 10 nucleotides align to TRBD2. The CDR3 has 20 residues. The V segment lost 4 bases and the J segment 0 bases; nucleotides outside the gene matches: 15. Germline CDR1 and CDR2: SNHLY and FYNNEI. Written as DNA, the CDR3 is TGTGCCAGCAGTGTATCAGCTGGACTAGCGGACTTTAGCTCCTACAATGAGCAGTTCTTC. As protein: CASSVSAGLADFSSYNEQFF.

This sequence joins TRBV5-6 and TRBJ2-3; D perhaps matches TRBD1 (6 bases). The CDR3 extends over 15 amino acids. V dropped 5 bases and J dropped 3 bases, with 16 bases sitting between them. Per germline, CDR1 SGHDT and CDR2 YYEEEE. CDR3 protein: CASSRDRIRTDTQYF. The CDR3, as DNA: TGTGCCAGCAGTAGAGACAGGATAAGGACAGATACGCAGTATTTT. Filled out from reference TRBV5-6 and TRBJ2-3, the complete variable domain reads DAGVTQSPTHLIKTRGQQVTLRCSPKSGHDTVSWYQQALGQGPQFIFQYYEEEERQRGNFPDRFSGHQFPNYSSELNVNALLLGDSALYLCASSRDRIRTDTQYFGPGTRLTVL.

This clonotype occurred a few times. The chain is built from TRBV6-2 or TRBV6-3 and TRBJ2-5, with 7 bases that match TRBD2. The trim removed 2 bases at V and 5 bases at J, leaving 11 bases unmatched. Germline V gene data show CDR1 as MNHEY and CDR2 as SVGEGT. The CDR3 totals 16 residues. CDR3 nucleotides: TGTGCCAGCAGTTACCTCCTACGGGGGGTTGGGGAGACCCAGTACTTC. This encodes CASSYLLRGVGETQYF.

This clonotype appeared many times. This chain joins TRBV29-1 and TRBJ2-7; 7 nucleotides align to TRBD1. Germline lookup yields CDR1 SQVTM and CDR2 ANQGSEA. V shed 5 bases, J shed 2 bases, and the junction held 3 bases outside the gene matches. There are 12 residues in the CDR3. The CDR3 DNA is TGCAGCGTTCTGGGACAGACCTACGAGCAGTACTTC. It translates to CSVLGQTYEQYF.

The chain carries TRBV19 and TRBJ1-2; 8 nucleotides match TRBD1. From germline, CDR1 is LNHDA and CDR2 SQIVND (reference sequence). The CDR3 spans 17 residues. With 5 bases clipped from V and 7 bases from J, the junction kept 18 bases outside the gene matches. The CDR3 DNA reads as TGTGCCAGTAGTTCTAGCCCGGGACAGGAGGGTTTGAGTGGCTACACCTTC. Its translation is CASSSSPGQEGLSGYTF.

This clonotype was counted between two and nine times. The CDR3 DNA reads as TGTGCCAGCAGATCTTCTAAAGAGACCCAGTACTTC. Its protein is CASRSSKETQYF. V usage is TRBV27 and J usage is TRBJ2-5; D not certain. CDR1 is MNHEY and CDR2 is SMNVEV in the germline V gene (reference sequence). Trimming stripped 6 bases from V and 3 bases from J, with 8 bases between. The CDR3 totals 12 residues.

This clonotype was counted only a few times. The CDR3 does not close with the conserved phenylalanine or tryptophan, likely indicating a read error. The rearrangement uses TRBV7-2 and TRBJ1-1; unclear D gene. V lost 1 base to trimming and J lost 8 bases, with 11 bases between them. Germline values: CDR1 SGHTA, CDR2 FQGNSA. The CDR3 runs 13 residues. DNA for the CDR3: TGTGCCAGCAGCTTAGTTTCTGGGTACGAAGCTTTCTTG. This translates into CASSLVSGYEAFL.

Only one count was recorded for this clonotype. J is TRBJ2-5 and V is TRBV15; unclear D gene. Looked up from germline, CDR1 is LNHNV and CDR2 is YYDKDF (reference sequence). The CDR3 runs to 13 residues. Between the trimmed V and J ends, which lost 1 base and 3 bases, there was a span of 6 bases. The CDR3 region has the DNA TGTGCCACCAGCAGAGGAGCTAAAGAGACCCAGTACTTC. Protein: CATSRGAKETQYF.

The CDR3 loop reads CSARLRGYGNQPQHF. CDR3 DNA sequence: TGCAGTGCTAGACTGAGGGGATATGGCAATCAGCCCCAGCATTTT. The V call is TRBV20-1, the J call TRBJ1-5, with D maybe TRBD1 (5 bases). CDR1 and CDR2 (germline): DFQATT, SNEGSKA (reference sequence). V lost 2 bases and J 2 bases, leaving 13 bases between the germline ends. The CDR3 contains 15 residues.

The chain links TRBV10-3 to TRBJ2-4; D might be TRBD1 (7 bases). V shed 10 bases and J shed 3 bases, with 16 bases lying between them. Germline CDR1 and CDR2: ENHRY and SYGVKD. The CDR3 runs to 14 residues. CDR3 nucleotide sequence: TGTGCCACCGGGGGTGGGGACAGCAAAAACATTCAGTACTTC. This gives the protein CATGGGDSKNIQYF.

In DNA form, the CDR3 reads TGTGCCAGCAGCCTGATGGGGACCCAGTACTTC. It codes for CASSLMGTQYF. The rearrangement uses TRBV7-2 and TRBJ2-4; D uncertain. With the DNA end fitting TRBJ2-5 better, the J assignment may be wrong. Germline lookup yields CDR1 SGHTA and CDR2 FQGNSA. The CDR3 runs to 11 residues.

This sequence joins TRBV27 and TRBJ2-1; 9 bases map to TRBD2. Trimming took 2 bases from V and 4 from J; bases not matched to a gene: 9. The CDR3 sequence is 17 residues long. Germline-derived CDR1 and CDR2 are MNHEY and SMNVEV (reference sequence). CDR3 nucleotide sequence: TGTGCCAGCAGTTTAAACCCCTGGCGGGAGGGGTACAATGAGCAGTTCTTC. This sequence encodes CASSLNPWREGYNEQFF.

This clonotype occurred many times. V is TRBV29-1 and J is TRBJ1-2; 9 bases are a match to TRBD1. The CDR3 is 15 residues long. Germline V lookup: CDR1 SQVTM, CDR2 ANQGSEA. With 0 bases clipped from V and 7 bases from J, the junction kept 9 bases outside the gene matches. The CDR3 coding sequence is TGCAGCGTTGAAGATTGGGACAGGGACGTCCGTGGCTACACCTTC. Translating it yields CSVEDWDRDVRGYTF.

The table lists this clonotype with a few counts. The V call is TRBV7-9, the J call TRBJ2-2; a possible D gene is TRBD1 (5 bases). Trimming cost V 0 bases and J 5 bases, with 10 bases left between them. Germline V gives CDR1 SEHNR, CDR2 FQNEAQ (reference sequence). The CDR3 is made up of 15 amino acids. This CDR3 is CASSLALPGTGELFF. The CDR3 bases are TGTGCCAGCAGCTTAGCCCTTCCAGGGACCGGGGAGCTGTTTTTT.

This rearrangement joins TRBV5-5 to TRBJ2-5; 15 bases map to TRBD2. The CDR3 runs to 17 residues. V lost 4 bases, J lost 5 bases, and 9 bases stayed unmatched. Germline loops: CDR1 SGHKS, CDR2 YYEKEE (reference sequence). The CDR3 DNA reads as TGTGCCAGCAGCCTTGGACTAGCGGGGGGGCTAAGGGAGACCCAGTACTTC. Its protein is CASSLGLAGGLRETQYF.

The chain uses TRBV7-9 and TRBJ2-1; D may match TRBD1 or TRBD2 (5 bases each). V was cut by 2 bases and J by 8 bases, with 10 bases left in between. CDR1 and CDR2 from the germline V gene are SEHNR and FQNEAQ (reference sequence). This CDR3 has 13 residues. This CDR3 reads CASSLRGDYEQFF. In DNA, the CDR3 is TGTGCCAGCAGCTTAAGAGGGGATTATGAGCAGTTCTTC.

This chain links TRBV25-1 with TRBJ2-5; D unclear. The CDR3 has 15 amino acids. V was shortened by 1 base and J by 5 bases, with 14 bases between the two germline ends. CDR1 is MGHDK, CDR2 SYGVNS, per germline. CDR3 DNA sequence: TGTGCCAGCAGTGAATCCTCCCAGATTCGGGAGACCCAGTACTTC. Residues: CASSESSQIRETQYF. Complete variable domain (other parts from reference TRBV25-1 and TRBJ2-5): EADIYQTPRYLVIGTGKKITLECSQTMGHDKMYWYQQDPGMELHLIHYSYGVNSTEKGDLSSESTVSRIRTEHFPLTLESARPSHTSQYLCASSESSQIRETQYFGPGTRLLVL.

This chain links TRBV7-9 with TRBJ2-2, with 12 bases aligning to TRBD1. Germline CDR1 is SEHNR and CDR2 is FQNEAQ (reference sequence). Trimming at V came to 10 bases and at J to 6 bases, leaving 6 bases not matched to a gene. This CDR3 region has 14 residues. CDR3 DNA: TGTGCCACCCCGGGACAGGGGGCGCCCGGGGAGCTGTTTTTT. It encodes CATPGQGAPGELFF.

This chain connects TRBV29-1 to TRBJ1-1, with 7 bases fitting TRBD1. This CDR3 region has 12 residues. Per germline, CDR1 SQVTM and CDR2 ANQGSEA. V shed 6 bases and J 5 bases; nucleotides not matched to a gene: 6. Here the CDR3 DNA reads TGCAGCGTGAGCCCAGGGGGGACTGAAGCTTTCTTT. Translated: CSVSPGGTEAFF.

This clonotype was counted a few times. The rearrangement links TRBV27 to TRBJ2-5, with 10 bases matching TRBD2. CDR1 and CDR2 (germline): MNHEY, SMNVEV (reference sequence). V lost 5 bases to trimming and J lost 0 bases; unmatched junction nucleotides: 6. This CDR3 has 16 residues. The CDR3 DNA is TGTGCCAGCAGTCTCCGGACTAGCGGATACCAAGAGACCCAGTACTTC. As protein: CASSLRTSGYQETQYF.